The 14 T cell receptor beta chains below all came from one sample that was sequenced in a study of Ad26.COV2.S vaccination and SARS-CoV-2 variants. Here immunoSEQ multiplex PCR was the method, and the copy in TCRdb shows in-frame clones only, minus some. The table includes hundreds of thousands of clones, more than 70% detected once. Documented treatment: some 20 received Ad26.COV2.S at low or high dose, single or two shots; several received placebo; per-sample allocation not given. Specimen acquisition occurred on day 63 following the initial vaccine or placebo injection. The material was peripheral blood, obtained in a trial of Ad26.COV2.S vaccine versus placebo. The receptors here all came from a person aged 18-65 years who received the Ad26.COV2.S COVID-19 vaccine or a placebo.

V gene TRBV9 combines with J gene TRBJ2-7; 13 nucleotides match TRBD2. The CDR3 runs 18 residues. CDR1 SGDLS and CDR2 YYNGEE come from the germline V gene. V trimming: 1 base; J trimming: 2 bases; junction bases outside the gene matches: 9. The CDR3 loop reads CASSVLSTSGGPTYEQYF. CDR3 sequence (DNA): TGTGCCAGCAGCGTACTCTCGACTAGCGGGGGGCCAACCTACGAGCAGTACTTC.

Written as DNA, the CDR3 is TGTGCCAGCAGCCAGGGGACTAGCGGGAGAGGGGAGCTGTTTTTT. Protein product: CASSQGTSGRGELFF. This chain uses TRBV3-1 (or the pseudogene TRBV3-2) with TRBJ2-2, with 14 bases fitting TRBD2. V trimming: 3 bases; J trimming: 8 bases; junction bases outside the gene matches: 2. This CDR3 has 15 amino acids. CDR1 is LGHDT and CDR2 is YNNKEL in the germline V gene (reference sequence).

CDR3 protein: CASSYRGPGQNTEAFF. The CDR3 DNA reads TGTGCCAGCAGTTATCGGGGGCCGGGCCAGAACACTGAAGCTTTCTTT. The V and J genes are TRBV6-5 and TRBJ1-1, with a possible D match to TRBD1 (6 bases). The ends were cut back, 3 bases at V and 1 base at J, with 15 bases in the middle. The CDR3 spans 16 residues. Germline-derived CDR1 and CDR2 are MNHEY and SVGAGI.

The chain couples TRBV10-3 to TRBJ2-1; no definite D call. Trimming took 7 bases from V and 5 from J, leaving 12 bases between them. This CDR3 has 13 residues. In germline, CDR1 is ENHRY, CDR2 SYGVKD. The CDR3 sequence: CAITKYPDNEQFF. In DNA, the CDR3 is TGTGCCATCACCAAATACCCCGACAATGAGCAGTTCTTC.

V is TRBV29-1 and J is TRBJ2-5; D not resolved. The germline CDR1 and CDR2 sequences are SQVTM and ANQGSEA. V was clipped by 3 bases and J by 2 bases, with 7 bases between them. This CDR3 spans 12 amino acids. The chain's CDR3 is CSVDVNQETQYF. The CDR3 DNA follows: TGCAGCGTTGATGTCAATCAAGAGACCCAGTACTTC.

The CDR3 here is CASSQCIDRVSSGNTIYF. DNA of the CDR3: TGTGCCAGCAGCCAGTGCATTGACAGGGTATCCTCTGGAAACACCATATATTTT. This chain uses TRBV14 with TRBJ1-3; 7 bases align to TRBD1. There are 18 residues in the CDR3. The V and J ends lost 3 bases and 0 bases, in that order; junction bases with no gene match: 11. CDR1 SGHDN and CDR2 FVKESK come from the germline V gene. The complete variable domain, with remaining parts taken from reference TRBV14 and TRBJ1-3, reads EAGVTQFPSHSVIEKGQTVTLRCDPISGHDNLYWYRRVMGKEIKFLLHFVKESKQDESGMPNNRFLAERTGGTYSTLKVQPAELEDSGVYFCASSQCIDRVSSGNTIYFGEGSWLTVV.

This chain connects TRBV4-1 to TRBJ1-1; a weak D match, TRBD1 (6 bases). Germline-derived CDR1 and CDR2 are MGHRA and YSYEKL. Trimming stripped 2 bases from V and 7 bases from J, with 20 bases between. The CDR3 contains 16 residues. CDR3 loop: CASSQKVSRGQLEAFF. The CDR3 DNA reads TGCGCCAGCAGCCAAAAGGTATCTCGGGGGCAGCTTGAAGCTTTCTTT.

V usage is TRBV5-1 and J usage is TRBJ2-5; D not certain. Trimming removed 2 bases at V and 4 bases at J, with 6 bases between. Germline V gives CDR1 SGHRS, CDR2 YFSETQ. The CDR3 has 12 residues. CDR3 loop: CASSLTLETQYF. The DNA for the CDR3 is TGCGCCAGCAGCTTAACCTTAGAGACCCAGTACTTC.

This clone occurred once. The rearrangement links TRBV6-1 to TRBJ1-5; 7 positions agree with TRBD1. The CDR3 runs to 16 residues. Germline V CDR1 and CDR2: MNHNS, SASEGT. V shed 3 bases and J 5 bases; nucleotides not matched to a gene: 10. The CDR3 region has the DNA TGTGCCAGCAGTGACGCTGTGACAGGGACCCATCAGCCCCAGCATTTT. Translating it yields CASSDAVTGTHQPQHF.

The table lists this clone with a few counts. The gene calls are TRBV18 and TRBJ2-5; 10 positions match TRBD2. J lost 5 bases, V lost 3 bases, and 9 bases had no gene match. Germline values: CDR1 KGHSH, CDR2 LQKENI. The CDR3 has 16 amino acids. The CDR3 reads CASSPPAGGPGETQYF. The CDR3 coding sequence is TGTGCCAGCTCACCTCCAGCGGGAGGGCCAGGGGAGACCCAGTACTTC.

V and J are TRBV11-2 and TRBJ1-5; tentatively, D is TRBD1 (6 bases). The V end lost 1 base, the J end lost 4 bases, and 17 bases lay between the germline ends. The germline CDR1 and CDR2 sequences are SGHAT and FQNNGV. The CDR3 extends over 17 amino acids. The CDR3 loop is CASSLARSWGQNQPQHF. The CDR3 DNA reads TGTGCCAGCAGCTTAGCCCGAAGTTGGGGGCAAAATCAGCCCCAGCATTTT.

The chain uses TRBV2 and TRBJ1-3; no reliable D call. CDR1 is SNHLY and CDR2 is FYNNEI in the germline V gene. V gave up 7 bases and J gave up 0 bases, with 10 bases separating them. The CDR3 has 14 amino acids. For the CDR3, the DNA is TGTGCCAGCAAGAGTCAGAGCTCTGGAAACACCATATATTTT. This translates into CASKSQSSGNTIYF.

The CDR3 sequence is CASSTRQRVYGYTF. The CDR3, as DNA: TGTGCCAGCAGTACCCGACAGCGAGTATATGGCTACACCTTC. The genes are TRBV27 and TRBJ1-2; D may be TRBD1 (5 bases). V lost 5 bases, J lost 5 bases, and 15 bases lay in between. The germline V gene encodes CDR1 MNHEY and CDR2 SMNVEV (reference sequence). The CDR3 contains 14 residues.

This chain joins TRBV19 and TRBJ1-5; 7 bases align to TRBD1. The CDR3 totals 14 residues. CDR1 and CDR2 from the germline V gene are LNHDA and SQIVND (reference sequence). V shed 7 bases, J shed 6 bases, and the junction held 9 bases outside the gene matches. In DNA form, the CDR3 reads TGTGCCAGTACCCCGGGACAGCTGTTTCAGCCCCAGCATTTT. It yields the protein CASTPGQLFQPQHF. Supplemented by reference TRBV19 and TRBJ1-5, the full variable domain reads DGGITQSPKYLFRKEGQNVTLSCEQNLNHDAMYWYRQDPGQGLRLIYYSQIVNDFQKGDIAEGYSVSREKKESFPLTVTSAQKNPTAFYLCASTPGQLFQPQHFGDGTRLSIL.